The 9 T cell receptor beta chains below come from one sample, sequenced in a study of blood T cell repertoires in COVID-19. Data came from immunoSEQ multiplex PCR; TCRdb stores just in-frame clones and leaves some out. The table shows about 400,000 clones, with 86% occurring only once. The sequencing sample was made of peripheral blood. The receptors derive from a woman in her 30s with active or convalescent COVID-19.

The chain combines TRBV7-6 with TRBJ2-3, with D possibly TRBD2 on 5 matching bases. The V gene's germline CDR1 is SGHVS and CDR2 FNYEAQ. The CDR3 is 15 residues long. The V end was cut by 5 bases, the J end by 5 bases, with 17 bases between. The CDR3 coding sequence is TGTGCCAGCAGCCCAAGGACGGGATTAAGAGATACGCAGTATTTT. This encodes CASSPRTGLRDTQYF.

This clone was detected only a few times. The chain couples TRBV20-1 to TRBJ1-5; 12 bases are shared with TRBD1. The CDR3 runs to 16 residues. J lost 6 bases, V lost 3 bases, and 9 bases had no gene match. Germline CDR1 DFQATT, CDR2 SNEGSKA (reference sequence). The CDR3: CSASGTGTGGIQPQHF. CDR3 nucleotide sequence: TGCAGTGCTAGTGGGACCGGGACAGGGGGCATTCAGCCCCAGCATTTT.

J is TRBJ1-1 and V is TRBV14; possible D gene TRBD1, 5 bases. There are 15 residues in the CDR3. The V gene's germline CDR1 is SGHDN and CDR2 FVKESK. V was cut by 2 bases and J by 0 bases, with 10 bases left in between. CDR3 sequence reads: CASSQWTDMNTEAFF. The CDR3 DNA is TGTGCCAGCAGCCAATGGACGGACATGAACACTGAAGCTTTCTTT.

The chain couples TRBV18 to TRBJ1-3; 9 nucleotides match TRBD1. The CDR3 has 17 amino acids. CDR1 is KGHSH and CDR2 is LQKENI in the germline V gene. V lost 3 bases to trimming and J lost 4 bases; unmatched junction nucleotides: 10. The CDR3 DNA reads as TGTGCCAGCTCACCTCCTGCCGGGACAGGGCTAGGAAACACCATATATTTT. Protein sequence: CASSPPAGTGLGNTIYF.

V gene TRBV5-1 combines with J gene TRBJ2-5; 11 nucleotides line up with TRBD1. The CDR3 spans 14 residues. V was pared by 4 bases and J by 5 bases, with 4 bases of the junction left unmatched. Germline CDR1 and CDR2: SGHRS and YFSETQ. The CDR3 loop reads CASSVGQGAETQYF. The DNA of the CDR3 is TGCGCCAGCAGCGTCGGACAGGGGGCCGAGACCCAGTACTTC.

The chain links TRBV7-9 to TRBJ2-3; TRBD2 agrees at 12 bases. J was trimmed by 5 bases and V by 5 bases; bases with no gene match: 5. The CDR3 is 15 amino acids. Germline V gives CDR1 SEHNR, CDR2 FQNEAQ (reference sequence). The CDR3 region has the DNA TGTGCCAGCAGCGCCGGGACTAGCGGGCGAGATACGCAGTATTTT. Protein product: CASSAGTSGRDTQYF.

V and J are TRBV11-2 and TRBJ2-7; TRBD1 agrees at 8 bases. The CDR3 is 18 residues long. Germline values: CDR1 SGHAT, CDR2 FQNNGV. J lost 2 bases, V lost 2 bases, and 14 bases had no gene match. CDR3 in DNA: TGTGCCAGCAGCTTATTTCGTGGCCCCACAGGGGGGCCCTACGAGCAGTACTTC. Translated: CASSLFRGPTGGPYEQYF. The full variable domain, its missing parts supplied by reference TRBV11-2 and TRBJ2-7, is EAGVAQSPRYKIIEKRQSVAFWCNPISGHATLYWYQQILGQGPKLLIQFQNNGVVDDSQLPKDRFSAERLKGVDSTLKIQPAKLEDSAVYLCASSLFRGPTGGPYEQYFGPGTRLTVT.

V is TRBV4-1 and J is TRBJ1-1; TRBD1 might be the D (5 bases). CDR3 length equals 15 residues. Between the trimmed V and J ends, which lost 0 bases and 0 bases, there was a span of 8 bases. Germline lookup yields CDR1 MGHRA and CDR2 YSYEKL. CDR3 sequence reads: CASSQDWGVNTEAFF. CDR3 coding DNA: TGCGCCAGCAGCCAAGATTGGGGGGTGAACACTGAAGCTTTCTTT.

V gene TRBV27 combines with J gene TRBJ2-7; TRBD2 is a possible D gene (6 bases). Per the germline V gene, CDR1 is MNHEY and CDR2 is SMNVEV (reference sequence). This CDR3 comprises 16 residues. Trimming took 5 bases from V and 3 from J, leaving 20 bases between them. CDR3 in amino acids: CASSPPGLTTYYEQYF. The CDR3 DNA follows: TGTGCCAGCAGTCCCCCGGGACTGACTACGTACTACGAGCAGTACTTC.